Following are 23 T cell receptor beta chains from one sample sequenced in a study of shared clonotypes between healthy human individuals. Sequencing used immunoSEQ multiplex PCR; TCRdb keeps in-frame clones, though not all of them. The profile covers fewer than 2.5 million clones, with 90% to 95% appearing a single time and 0.36% taken by the ten largest. Sequenced sample: naive CD4+ T cells from PBMCs. Subset indicated: CD45RA+ positively selected. Source of these receptors: a man aged 18 to 35 in good health. Some clones in this sample may be carry-over from other donors' samples.

J is TRBJ2-5 and V is TRBV28; D ambiguous. Trimming took 8 bases from V and 2 from J, leaving 12 bases between them. Germline CDR1 and CDR2: MDHEN and SYDVKM. The CDR3 is 13 residues long. CDR3 nucleotides: TGTGCCAGCTCCGCTGTGGGGCAAGAGACCCAGTACTTC. Translation gives CASSAVGQETQYF.

This rearrangement joins TRBV7-2 to TRBJ2-7; D remains ambiguous. Germline V gives CDR1 SGHTA, CDR2 FQGNSA. V dropped 4 bases and J dropped 0 bases, with 10 bases sitting between them. The CDR3 contains 14 residues. CDR3: CASSSDRDSYEQYF. The DNA of the CDR3 is TGTGCCAGCAGCTCAGACCGTGACTCCTACGAGCAGTACTTC.

The rearrangement uses TRBV4-3 and TRBJ2-4; 7 bases align to TRBD2. CDR3 size: 20 residues. The V segment lost 1 base and the J segment 4 bases; nucleotides outside the gene matches: 19. Germline-derived CDR1 and CDR2 are LGHNA and YSLEER. DNA of the CDR3: TGCGCCAGCAGCCAAGTGTTAAGCGGGATGGATGGATGGTCAAAAAACATTCAGTACTTC. It translates to CASSQVLSGMDGWSKNIQYF.

The rearrangement joins TRBV18 to TRBJ2-5, with a weak D call TRBD2 (6 bases). This CDR3 contains 19 residues. The germline V and J ends were trimmed by 2 bases and 2 bases, with 24 bases remaining between them. Germline V gives CDR1 KGHSH, CDR2 LQKENI. In DNA, the CDR3 is TGTGCCAGCTCACCATTTACCGAGGGGTTCGGGACTGCACAAGAGACCCAGTACTTC. Amino acids: CASSPFTEGFGTAQETQYF.

The rearrangement uses TRBV7-3 and TRBJ2-2; D perhaps matches TRBD2 (5 bases). The CDR3 is 15 residues long. The ends were cut back, 0 bases at V and 4 bases at J, with 9 bases in the middle. Germline-derived CDR1 and CDR2 are SGHTA and FQGTGA. This CDR3 is CASSLTGEFTGELFF. In nucleotides, the CDR3 is TGTGCCAGCAGCTTAACTGGGGAGTTCACCGGGGAGCTGTTTTTT.

This chain links TRBV18 with TRBJ2-1; D is undetermined. CDR3 size: 14 residues. The germline gives CDR1 KGHSH, CDR2 LQKENI. V gave up 1 base and J gave up 10 bases, with 14 bases separating them. CDR3 protein: CASSPRSPFREQFF. The CDR3 DNA sequence: TGTGCCAGCTCACCACGGTCTCCTTTTAGAGAGCAGTTCTTC.

The V call is TRBV7-3, the J call TRBJ2-7, with TRBD2 as a possible D gene (5 bases). V lost 5 bases and J lost 7, with 21 bases in between. CDR3 length equals 15 residues. Germline values: CDR1 SGHTA, CDR2 FQGTGA. In DNA, the CDR3 is TGTGCCAGCAGCCGTACCGCCACAGCGCCGGGGGAGCAGTACTTC. Protein product: CASSRTATAPGEQYF.

CDR3 sequence: CASSLIMSRVPDTQYF. The CDR3 DNA reads TGTGCCAGCAGCTTAATTATGAGTAGGGTCCCAGATACGCAGTATTTT. The chain uses TRBV7-3 and TRBJ2-3; no definite D call. The CDR3 is 16 residues long. The germline CDR1 and CDR2 sequences are SGHTA and FQGTGA. The germline V and J ends were trimmed by 1 base and 4 bases, with 15 bases remaining between them.

The chain has TRBV7-2 and TRBJ2-7; 7 bases are shared with TRBD2. This CDR3 comprises 16 residues. V lost 5 bases and J lost 3; bases outside the gene matches: 13. From germline, CDR1 is SGHTA and CDR2 FQGNSA. The CDR3: CASSPISRTRFYEQYF. CDR3 coding DNA: TGTGCCAGCAGCCCCATCTCAAGGACTAGATTCTACGAGCAGTACTTC.

The chain has TRBV5-1 and TRBJ2-7; 8 nucleotides match TRBD1. Looked up from germline, CDR1 is SGHRS and CDR2 is YFSETQ. The V and J ends lost 4 bases and 3 bases, in that order; junction bases with no gene match: 9. The CDR3 totals 15 residues. The CDR3 region has the DNA TGCGCCAGCAGCGTTCTAACGGGACAGGTCTACGAGCAGTACTTC. This encodes CASSVLTGQVYEQYF.

This rearrangement joins TRBV5-6 to TRBJ2-5; TRBD2 matches 10 bases. The germline V gene has CDR1 SGHDT and CDR2 YYEEEE. J was trimmed by 5 bases and V by 2 bases; bases with no gene match: 3. The CDR3 consists of 14 residues. CDR3 in amino acids: CASSFSGRYETQYF. In DNA, the CDR3 is TGTGCCAGCAGCTTTAGCGGGAGGTACGAGACCCAGTACTTC.

J is TRBJ2-3 and V is TRBV2; maybe TRBD2 (6 bases). Trimming cost V 5 bases and J 3 bases, with 18 bases left between them. The CDR3 totals 16 residues. The germline gives CDR1 SNHLY, CDR2 FYNNEI. CDR3 in amino acids: CASSSSPGLPTDTQYF. The CDR3 DNA reads as TGTGCCAGCAGTTCGTCTCCGGGACTGCCAACAGATACGCAGTATTTT.

The chain couples TRBV9 to TRBJ2-1; 11 bases align to TRBD1. Unmatched junction bases numbered 5, after V lost 3 bases and J lost 6 bases. Germline CDR1 reads SGDLS; CDR2 reads YYNGEE. This CDR3 has 15 amino acids. In DNA form, the CDR3 reads TGTGCCAGCAGCGACGGACAGGGGGCGGTCAATGAGCAGTTCTTC. It yields the protein CASSDGQGAVNEQFF.

The chain joins TRBV7-2 to TRBJ2-1, with 8 bases identical to TRBD1. The V gene's germline CDR1 is SGHTA and CDR2 FQGNSA. This CDR3 is built from 15 residues. Trimming cost V 5 bases and J 9 bases; bases outside gene matches: 12. CDR3 nucleotide sequence: TGTGCCAGCAGCCCCGACTCCGGACAGGGAGGTGAGCAGTTCTTC. Translation: CASSPDSGQGGEQFF.

The chain couples TRBV6-5 to TRBJ2-5, with a possible D match to TRBD1 (5 bases). The J call is uncertain, as TRBJ2-7 better fits the DNA end. The CDR3 consists of 13 residues. Germline CDR1 is MNHEY and CDR2 is SVGAGI. CDR3 in amino acids: CASRDTNTYEQYF. For the CDR3, the DNA is TGTGCCAGCAGGGACACTAACACCTACGAGCAGTACTTC.

The V and J genes are TRBV5-1 and TRBJ2-7, with TRBD2 matching over 10 bases. Losses at the gene ends were 3 bases for V and 7 bases for J; bases not matched to a gene: 7. The CDR3 sequence is 14 residues long. The germline V gene encodes CDR1 SGHRS and CDR2 YFSETQ. CDR3 in DNA: TGCGCCAGCAGCTCCCCTAGCGGGAGCCATGAGCAGTACTTC. Residues: CASSSPSGSHEQYF.

This clone was counted a single time. The chain employs TRBV30 and TRBJ2-1, with TRBD2 identical over 13 bases. Germline V gives CDR1 GTSNPN, CDR2 SVGIG (reference sequence). V gave up 4 bases and J gave up 9 bases; unmatched junction bases: 6. The CDR3 length is 14 residues. The CDR3 protein is CAWKLAGGRIEQFF. Written as DNA, the CDR3 is TGTGCCTGGAAACTAGCGGGAGGGCGAATTGAGCAGTTCTTC.

The rearrangement links TRBV7-3 to TRBJ2-2, with D possibly matching TRBD2 (5 bases). V lost 5 bases and J lost 1, with 11 bases in between. The CDR3 runs 15 residues. Germline CDR1 and CDR2: SGHTA and FQGTGA. The CDR3 nucleotides are TGTGCCAGCAGCCCCGCGGCGGGGAACACCGGGGAGCTGTTTTTT. Protein sequence: CASSPAAGNTGELFF.

The rearrangement joins TRBV18 to TRBJ1-4; maybe TRBD1 (5 bases). Germline V lookup: CDR1 KGHSH, CDR2 LQKENI. The length of the CDR3 is 13 residues. V was clipped by 6 bases and J by 8 bases, with 13 bases between them. The CDR3: CASSGTSGEKLFF. CDR3 sequence (DNA): TGTGCCAGCTCCGGGACTTCCGGAGAAAAACTGTTTTTT.

This clone has a single count. The chain is built from TRBV5-1 and TRBJ2-3; no clear D gene. This CDR3 has 15 residues. CDR1 and CDR2 from the germline V gene are SGHRS and YFSETQ. V was shortened by 0 bases and J by 2 bases, with 10 bases between the two germline ends. The CDR3 reads CASSLDRANTDTQYF. For the CDR3, the DNA is TGCGCCAGCAGCTTGGATAGGGCTAACACAGATACGCAGTATTTT. The variable domain in full, with the rest retrieved from reference TRBV5-1 and TRBJ2-3, is KAGVTQTPRYLIKTRGQQVTLSCSPISGHRSVSWYQQTPGQGLQFLFEYFSETQRNKGNFPGRFSGRQFSNSRSEMNVSTLELGDSALYLCASSLDRANTDTQYFGPGTRLTVL.

This chain connects TRBV7-2 to TRBJ1-2; 7 positions match TRBD1. The ends lost 3 bases at V and 1 base at J; junction bases unmatched: 11. Germline CDR1 and CDR2: SGHTA and FQGNSA. CDR3 size: 17 residues. This chain's CDR3 is CASSFRDSANINYGYTF. The DNA of the CDR3 is TGTGCCAGCAGCTTCCGGGACAGCGCAAATATTAACTATGGCTACACCTTC. Based on the CDR3 plus reference TRBV7-2 and TRBJ1-2, the full variable domain is GAGVSQSPSNKVTEKGKDVELRCDPISGHTALYWYRQSLGQGLEFLIYFQGNSAPDKSGLPSDRFSAERTGGSVSTLTIQRTQQEDSAVYLCASSFRDSANINYGYTFGSGTRLTVV.

On this clone: In the same sample, other DNA sequences code for this CDR3. This chain links TRBV19 with TRBJ1-5, with D perhaps matching TRBD1 (5 bases). The germline CDR1 and CDR2 sequences are LNHDA and SQIVND (reference sequence). Deletions cut 6 bases from V and 3 bases from J, with 9 bases between. The CDR3 length is 13 residues. CDR3 sequence: CASSRGNNQPQHF. CDR3 nucleotide sequence: TGTGCCAGTAGCCGGGGGAACAATCAGCCCCAGCATTTT.

The V call is TRBV27, the J call TRBJ2-5; no clear D gene. The CDR3 is made up of 17 amino acids. CDR1 and CDR2 from the germline V gene are MNHEY and SMNVEV (reference sequence). Deletions cut 7 bases from V and 4 bases from J, with 25 bases between. CDR3 sequence: CASTIRSPAEGRETQYF. The CDR3 nucleotides are TGTGCCAGCACCATAAGGTCGCCGGCTGAAGGCCGAGAGACCCAGTACTTC.